This T cell receptor beta chain is drawn from a study of technical replicates of blood from a handful of donors. J gave up 5 bases and V 2 bases, and 6 bases lay outside the gene matches. Germline assignment: CDR1 MNHEY and CDR2 SVGAGI. This CDR3 has 16 amino acids. TCRdb keeps only in-frame clones here, not all; method: immunoSEQ multiplex PCR. Of nearly 95,000 clones in the sample, 90% to 96% were seen once. This TCR derives from a human donor in good health. Sequenced sample: T cells isolated from PBMCs. This sequence joins TRBV6-5 and TRBJ2-1; 10 bases agree with TRBD2. The CDR3 protein is CASSYTLAGANNEQFF. The CDR3 coding sequence is TGTGCCAGCAGTTACACCCTAGCGGGGGCGAACAATGAGCAGTTCTTC.